The sequence of this T cell receptor beta chain was determined in a study of regulatory T cells in long-lasting Graves disease. General study results and limits: Persistent Graves' disease cases displayed lower TCR diversity than newly diagnosed ones. TRBV28 was favored in persistent disease, as were TRBJ1-2 and TRBJ2-5.

This clonotype was detected a few times. Its antigen is undetermined. In building TCR beta libraries, iRepertoire HTBI primers were used together with Arm-PCR of CDR3 regions. TCRdb passed the multiplex PCR reads through MiXCR, listing each CDR3 protein once. This table holds some 420,000 distinct CDR3 sequences, about 22% found once. The time point here: persistent/refractory GD, antithyroid drugs over 5 years with positive TRAb. With RNA extracted from PBMCs as input, the TCR library was made. EDTA tubes were used for drawing roughly 9 milliliters of peripheral blood. The junction had 3 bases not matched to a gene; V was cut back by 0 bases and J by 9 bases. Germline values: CDR1 MNHNY, CDR2 SVGAGI (reference sequence). The CDR3 sequence is 15 residues long.

The chain employs TRBV6-6 and TRBJ1-6, with TRBD1 identical over 9 bases. The material was peripheral blood mononuclear cells (PBMCs), obtained when the disease was refractory, from a patient treated with antithyroid drugs. The clonotype originates from a female donor with Graves disease. In DNA, the CDR3 is TGTGCCAGCAGTTACTCGGGGACAGGGAGTTCACCCCTCCACTTT. This encodes CASSYSGTGSSPLHF.